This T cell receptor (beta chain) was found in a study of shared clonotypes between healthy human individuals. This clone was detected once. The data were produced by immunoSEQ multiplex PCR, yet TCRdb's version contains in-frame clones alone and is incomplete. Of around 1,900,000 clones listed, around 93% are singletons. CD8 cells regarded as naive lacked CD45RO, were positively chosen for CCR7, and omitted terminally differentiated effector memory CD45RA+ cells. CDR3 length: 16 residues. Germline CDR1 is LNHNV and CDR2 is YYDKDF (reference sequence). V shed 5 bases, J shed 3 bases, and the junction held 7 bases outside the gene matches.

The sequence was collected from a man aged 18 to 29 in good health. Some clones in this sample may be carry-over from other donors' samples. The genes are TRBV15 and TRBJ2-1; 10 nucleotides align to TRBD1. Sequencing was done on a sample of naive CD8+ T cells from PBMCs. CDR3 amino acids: CATSRTGTGDYNEQFF. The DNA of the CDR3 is TGTGCCACCAGCCGCACCGGGACAGGGGACTACAATGAGCAGTTCTTC.